The 32 T cell receptor beta chains in this list originate from one sample, sequenced in a study of CD8 T cells in ankylosing spondylitis. Study-level points and caveats: Seemingly distinctive of ankylosing spondylitis blood was a TCR beta motif formed by eight highly homologous variants.

Their specific antigens are unknown. A single record per CDR3 protein comes from TCRdb applying MiXCR to the 5' RACE reads. The sample records 330,000 or so distinct CDR3 sequences, less than 10% being singletons. Specimen: blood, either unsorted or a sorted T cell fraction (not recorded which). These receptors were obtained from a male donor with ankylosing spondylitis.

The DNA for the CDR3 is TGTGCCAGCAGTGGGGAAACTAGCGGGACCCCCTACGAGCAGTACTTC. It specifies CASSGETSGTPYEQYF. The V and J genes are TRBV6-4 and TRBJ2-7; 10 bases are shared with TRBD2. Germline CDR1 MRHNA, CDR2 SNTAGT. V lost 4 bases and J lost 2; bases outside the gene matches: 8. The CDR3 has 16 residues.

This clonotype was picked up many times. The chain has TRBV29-1 and TRBJ1-2, with 8 bases fitting TRBD1. CDR1 is SQVTM, CDR2 ANQGSEA, per germline. Losses at the gene ends were 7 bases for V and 3 bases for J; bases not matched to a gene: 4. The CDR3 is 12 residues long. CDR3 sequence (DNA): TGCAGCGCGGACAGGGAGGACTATGGCTACACCTTC. Protein product: CSADREDYGYTF. The variable domain in full, completed from reference TRBV29-1 and TRBJ1-2, reads SAVISQKPSRDICQRGTSLTIQCQVDSQVTMMFWYRQQPGQSLTLIATANQGSEATYESGFVIDKFPISRPNLTFSTLTVSNMSPEDSSIYLCSADREDYGYTFGSGTRLTVV.

This clonotype was detected only a few times. The CDR3 DNA sequence: TGTGCCAGCAGTCACGACAGGGCAGCAGATACGCAGTATTTT. Protein sequence: CASSHDRAADTQYF. The genes are TRBV12-3 or TRBV12-4 and TRBJ2-3; 7 bases are shared with TRBD1. V lost 5 bases, J lost 4 bases, and 6 bases stayed unmatched. The CDR3 loop spans 14 amino acids.

The chain carries TRBV20-1 and TRBJ2-3, with D perhaps TRBD1 or TRBD2 (5 bases each). The CDR3 extends over 18 amino acids. V was clipped by 1 base and J by 2 bases, with 22 bases between them. CDR1 and CDR2 from the germline V gene are DFQATT and SNEGSKA (reference sequence). Here the CDR3 DNA reads TGCAGTGCTAGAGCCCCTATGCGCAGGGAGTGGATCACAGATACGCAGTATTTT. Its translation is CSARAPMRREWITDTQYF.

A few counts support this clonotype. The J gene is TRBJ2-3, the V gene TRBV20-1; D may be TRBD2 (6 bases). The CDR3 runs to 15 residues. V lost 1 base, J lost 6 bases, and 17 bases lay in between. From germline, CDR1 is DFQATT and CDR2 SNEGSKA (reference sequence). CDR3 protein: CSARGDGSGGDTQYF. In DNA, the CDR3 is TGCAGTGCTAGAGGGGACGGGAGCGGCGGCGATACGCAGTATTTT.

This clonotype appeared many times. The CDR3 is CASSVGVSSYNEQFF. The CDR3 bases are TGTGCCAGCAGCGTAGGCGTAAGCTCCTACAATGAGCAGTTCTTC. The genes are TRBV9 and TRBJ2-1, with no clear D. V lost 0 bases to trimming and J lost 0 bases, with 7 bases between them. CDR3 length equals 15 residues. Germline V gives CDR1 SGDLS, CDR2 YYNGEE.

This clonotype was detected a few times. This sequence joins TRBV19 and TRBJ2-5; D gene ambiguous. The CDR3 is made up of 13 amino acids. The V gene's germline CDR1 is LNHDA and CDR2 SQIVND (reference sequence). V was trimmed by 5 bases and J by 1 base, leaving 8 bases between them. The CDR3 bases are TGTGCCAGTAGTCGCCGTAGCCAAGAGACCCAGTACTTC. Encoded protein: CASSRRSQETQYF.

This clonotype was seen a few times. The rearrangement links TRBV5-1 to TRBJ2-4; weak D call: TRBD2 (5 bases). The CDR3 has 14 residues. The V end was cut by 0 bases, the J end by 8 bases, with 12 bases between. Germline V gives CDR1 SGHRS, CDR2 YFSETQ. CDR3 amino acids: CASSLGGVGDIQYF. DNA for the CDR3: TGCGCCAGCAGCTTGGGAGGCGTCGGGGACATTCAGTACTTC.

In this sample, this clonotype turned up many times. The chain couples TRBV20-1 to TRBJ1-3; the D gene is possibly TRBD1 (5 bases). Trimming removed 2 bases from V and 4 bases from J, with 15 bases in between. The CDR3 loop spans 15 amino acids. Germline V gives CDR1 DFQATT, CDR2 SNEGSKA (reference sequence). The CDR3 DNA reads as TGCAGTGCTAGATACTGGGGCTCGGCGGGAAACACCATATATTTT. Translation gives CSARYWGSAGNTIYF.

The chain combines TRBV29-1 with TRBJ2-5; 12 bases map to TRBD2. The germline V gene encodes CDR1 SQVTM and CDR2 ANQGSEA. The V and J ends lost 7 bases and 4 bases, in that order; junction bases with no gene match: 7. This CDR3 comprises 14 residues. Here the CDR3 reads CSAGLAGKAETQYF. As DNA, the CDR3 is TGCAGCGCCGGACTAGCGGGAAAAGCAGAGACCCAGTACTTC.

The V and J genes are TRBV14 and TRBJ2-7; 11 bases align to TRBD1. CDR3 size: 14 residues. Unmatched junction bases numbered 5, after V lost 4 bases and J lost 6 bases. Germline-derived CDR1 and CDR2 are SGHDN and FVKESK. CDR3 in DNA: TGTGCCAGCAGCCCCCGGGGACAGGGGGGCGAGCAGTACTTC. Encoded protein: CASSPRGQGGEQYF.

This chain uses TRBV7-9 with TRBJ2-5, with no clear D. Germline lookup yields CDR1 SEHNR and CDR2 FQNEAQ (reference sequence). The CDR3 is 17 residues long. V was trimmed by 8 bases and J by 5 bases, leaving 27 bases between them. The CDR3 sequence is CASSDFRFGSGEETQYF. The CDR3 DNA reads as TGTGCCAGCTCTGATTTTCGTTTTGGCTCCGGAGAGGAGACCCAGTACTTC. Together with reference TRBV7-9 and TRBJ2-5, the CDR3 gives the full variable domain: DTGVSQNPRHKITKRGQNVTFRCDPISEHNRLYWYRQTLGQGPEFLTYFQNEAQLEKSRLLSDRFSAERPKGSFSTLEIQRTEQGDSAMYLCASSDFRFGSGEETQYFGPGTRLLVL.

This clonotype was counted only a few times. The chain combines TRBV7-8 with TRBJ2-2, with D uncertain. The CDR3 is made up of 15 amino acids. Germline assignment: CDR1 SGHVS and CDR2 FQNEAQ. V dropped 2 bases and J dropped 1 base, with 8 bases sitting between them. CDR3 region: CASSLLGLNTGELFF. The CDR3, as DNA: TGTGCCAGCAGCTTACTAGGGCTGAACACCGGGGAGCTGTTTTTT.

Only a few counts were recorded for this clonotype. The chain employs TRBV6-5 and TRBJ1-3, with a tentative D call TRBD1 (5 bases). This CDR3 has 16 amino acids. Trimming pared 4 bases from V and 0 bases from J, leaving 13 bases between. Germline CDR1 is MNHEY and CDR2 is SVGAGI. The CDR3 DNA follows: TGTGCCAGCAGTTCACATCCGAGGGGCTCTGGAAACACCATATATTTT. Amino acids: CASSSHPRGSGNTIYF.

This chain connects TRBV24-1 to TRBJ2-1, with D tentatively TRBD1 (6 bases). Germline V gene sequence: CDR1 KGHDR, CDR2 SFDVKD. CDR3 size: 16 residues. Trimming removed 3 bases at V and 9 bases at J, with 20 bases between. DNA for the CDR3: TGTGCCACCAGTGATCACCGGGACACTTTTAAGTCTGAGCAGTTCTTC. Protein sequence: CATSDHRDTFKSEQFF.

This chain links TRBV29-1 with TRBJ1-1; TRBD1 matches 7 bases. Per germline, CDR1 SQVTM and CDR2 ANQGSEA. V dropped 4 bases and J dropped 0; count of bases not matched to a gene: 5. CDR3 length: 14 amino acids. This CDR3 reads CSVGDSALNTEAFF. CDR3 nucleotide sequence: TGCAGCGTTGGGGACAGCGCGCTGAACACTGAAGCTTTCTTT.

This clonotype showed up just a few times. The gene calls are TRBV7-9 and TRBJ2-7; unclear D gene. This CDR3 spans 14 amino acids. Trimming pared 1 base from V and 1 base from J, leaving 8 bases between. Germline CDR1 SEHNR, CDR2 FQNEAQ (reference sequence). CDR3 protein: CASSLVGQSYEQYF. DNA of the CDR3: TGTGCCAGCAGCTTAGTTGGCCAGTCCTACGAGCAGTACTTC.

This chain links TRBV5-6 with TRBJ1-4; possible D gene TRBD1, 5 bases. This CDR3 has 14 amino acids. Trimming cost V 1 base and J 8 bases, with 12 bases left between them. Germline CDR1 and CDR2: SGHDT and YYEEEE. CDR3 coding DNA: TGTGCCAGCAGCTTGTGGGGCGAGGGGGAAAAACTGTTTTTT. Translation gives CASSLWGEGEKLFF.

The sample holds a few counts of this clonotype. CDR3 region: CASSPGTGTPRDSNQPQHF. CDR3 in DNA: TGTGCCAGCAGCCCTGGCACAGGGACACCTAGGGATAGCAATCAGCCCCAGCATTTT. V and J are TRBV6-1 and TRBJ1-5; maybe TRBD1 (6 bases). The length of the CDR3 is 19 residues. Germline-derived CDR1 and CDR2 are MNHNS and SASEGT. Trimming took 6 bases from V and 0 from J, leaving 24 bases between them.

This clonotype was counted between two and nine times. The V call is TRBV19, the J call TRBJ1-4, with D hard to call. Trimming removed 4 bases from V and 8 bases from J, with 20 bases in between. From germline, CDR1 is LNHDA and CDR2 SQIVND (reference sequence). The CDR3 length is 16 residues. The CDR3 sequence: CASSTSGRPGMEKLFF. The CDR3 bases are TGTGCCAGTAGTACCAGCGGACGGCCGGGGATGGAAAAACTGTTTTTT. Filled out from reference TRBV19 and TRBJ1-4, the complete variable domain reads DGGITQSPKYLFRKEGQNVTLSCEQNLNHDAMYWYRQDPGQGLRLIYYSQIVNDFQKGDIAEGYSVSREKKESFPLTVTSAQKNPTAFYLCASSTSGRPGMEKLFFGSGTQLSVL.

This clonotype appeared a few times. CDR3 in amino acids: CSARSLGQGLSNEKLFF. In DNA, the CDR3 is TGCAGTGCTAGATCTCTAGGACAGGGCCTATCTAATGAAAAACTGTTTTTT. The chain links TRBV20-1 to TRBJ1-4; 8 nucleotides align to TRBD1. CDR1 is DFQATT and CDR2 is SNEGSKA in the germline V gene (reference sequence). The CDR3 runs 17 residues. V gave up 2 bases and J gave up 3 bases; unmatched junction bases: 11.

Remarks on this clonotype: A much larger clonotype is one base distant, so this may be a read error. The J gene is TRBJ2-4, the V gene TRBV28; 12 bases fit TRBD2. Germline V CDR1 and CDR2: MDHEN, SYDVKM. The CDR3 is made up of 16 amino acids. The CDR3, as DNA: TGTGCCAGCAGTTTACTAGCGGGAGGGCCGCGGAACATTCAGCACTTC. Protein product: CASSLLAGGPRNIQHF.

This clonotype was seen repeatedly, ten times or more. The chain joins TRBV7-3 to TRBJ2-3; possibly TRBD1 for D (5 bases). This CDR3 is 13 amino acids long. The V and J ends lost 2 bases and 5 bases respectively, with 8 bases between them. The germline gives CDR1 SGHTA, CDR2 FQGTGA. The CDR3 sequence: CASSLERGDTQYF. CDR3 in DNA: TGTGCCAGCAGCTTAGAAAGGGGAGATACGCAGTATTTT.

This clonotype was detected ten times or more. V and J are TRBV18 and TRBJ1-4, with D perhaps matching TRBD1 (6 bases). The CDR3 is made up of 15 amino acids. Germline V gene sequence: CDR1 KGHSH, CDR2 LQKENI. Trimming took off 3 bases at V and 5 bases at J, with 13 bases between the two ends. In DNA form, the CDR3 reads TGTGCCAGCTCACCGGGCAGGGGTCCCAATGAAAAACTGTTTTTT. It specifies CASSPGRGPNEKLFF.

This clonotype appeared many times. The V gene is TRBV5-1, the J gene TRBJ2-7; D is tentatively TRBD1 or TRBD2 (5 bases each). The CDR3 is 13 amino acids. With 4 bases removed from V and 2 bases from J, the gap between germline ends came to 10 bases. Germline V lookup: CDR1 SGHRS, CDR2 YFSETQ. The chain's CDR3 is CASSGGLTYEQYF. The CDR3 DNA follows: TGCGCCAGCAGCGGGGGTCTCACCTACGAGCAGTACTTC.

In its sample, this clonotype was seen a few times. This chain joins TRBV27 and TRBJ1-2; the match to TRBD1 covers 7 bases. V shed 6 bases and J 0 bases; nucleotides not matched to a gene: 7. The CDR3 contains 15 residues. Looked up from germline, CDR1 is MNHEY and CDR2 is SMNVEV (reference sequence). In nucleotides, the CDR3 is TGTGCCAGCAGAACAATAGGGGGCGCTAACTATGGCTACACCTTC. Translation: CASRTIGGANYGYTF.

This clonotype was counted only a few times. The J gene is TRBJ2-4, the V gene TRBV6-5; a weak D match, TRBD1 (6 bases). Trimming cost V 0 bases and J 0 bases, with 9 bases left between them. The V gene's germline CDR1 is MNHEY and CDR2 SVGAGI. The CDR3 consists of 16 residues. In DNA form, the CDR3 reads TGTGCCAGCAGTTACTCGGACAGTGTAGCCAAAAACATTCAGTACTTC. It is translated as CASSYSDSVAKNIQYF.

The chain links TRBV9 to TRBJ2-2; possibly TRBD1 for D (5 bases). The CDR3 consists of 16 residues. Germline V lookup: CDR1 SGDLS, CDR2 YYNGEE. Between the trimmed V and J ends, which lost 4 bases and 1 base, there was a span of 14 bases. CDR3 amino acids: CASSPRVFQNTGELFF. CDR3 nucleotide sequence: TGTGCCAGCAGCCCCAGGGTTTTTCAGAACACCGGGGAGCTGTTTTTT.

This clonotype turned up a few times. The CDR3: CASSLSEPSGYGYTF. For the CDR3, the DNA is TGTGCCAGCAGTTTGTCAGAGCCATCGGGCTATGGCTACACCTTC. The chain combines TRBV28 with TRBJ1-2; D remains unclear. The V end was cut by 3 bases, the J end by 4 bases, with 15 bases between. Germline CDR1 and CDR2: MDHEN and SYDVKM. This CDR3 has 15 residues.

This clonotype turned up a few times. This sequence joins TRBV5-6 and TRBJ2-1, with D possibly called TRBD1 or TRBD2 (6 bases each). This CDR3 spans 14 amino acids. Germline CDR1 and CDR2: SGHDT and YYEEEE. V was trimmed by 5 bases and J by 10 bases, leaving 19 bases between them. The CDR3 sequence: CASSRTGASIEQFF. The CDR3 DNA follows: TGTGCCAGCAGTCGGACGGGGGCTTCAATCGAGCAGTTCTTC. Filled out from reference TRBV5-6 and TRBJ2-1, the complete variable domain reads DAGVTQSPTHLIKTRGQQVTLRCSPKSGHDTVSWYQQALGQGPQFIFQYYEEEERQRGNFPDRFSGHQFPNYSSELNVNALLLGDSALYLCASSRTGASIEQFFGPGTRLTVL.

This clonotype was seen repeatedly, ten times or more. This rearrangement joins TRBV12-3 or TRBV12-4 to TRBJ2-7; 7 positions agree with TRBD2. After removal of 5 bases from V and 3 bases from J, the junction contained 1 base not matched to a gene. The CDR3 covers 12 residues. This chain's CDR3 is CASSREDYEQYF. The CDR3 bases are TGTGCCAGCAGTCGGGAGGACTACGAGCAGTACTTC.

The CDR3 DNA sequence: TGTGCCAGCAGCGTCGAAGGGGGGGTCACTGAAGCTTTCTTT. This encodes CASSVEGGVTEAFF. The V gene is TRBV7-2, the J gene TRBJ1-1, with D perhaps matching TRBD1 (6 bases). Germline assignment: CDR1 SGHTA and CDR2 FQGNSA. CDR3 length equals 14 residues. V lost 5 bases and J lost 4, with 14 bases in between.